The clone carrying this T cell receptor beta chain is classed as medium-sized by frequency. The data were taken from a study of CXCR3-negative and CXCR3-positive naive CD8 T cells. TRB cDNA libraries were made by UMI-labeled 5' RACE. From its re-call of the 5' RACE reads, TCRdb lists each CDR3 protein once, without DNA. This sample's table has roughly 6,200 distinct CDR3 sequences. The CDR3 has 14 amino acids. Germline CDR1 reads DFQATT; CDR2 reads SNEGSKA (reference sequence). The sequence was obtained from a human donor in good health. Some clones in this sample may be carry-over from other donors' samples. Sequencing used naive CXCR3- CD8+ T cells from blood. The subset was: CD45RO-CCR7+CD27+CD95- naive CD8+ T cells lacking CXCR3 (TNR3-). V gene TRBV20-1 combines with J gene TRBJ1-1. CDR3: CSARDPDRTAEAFF.